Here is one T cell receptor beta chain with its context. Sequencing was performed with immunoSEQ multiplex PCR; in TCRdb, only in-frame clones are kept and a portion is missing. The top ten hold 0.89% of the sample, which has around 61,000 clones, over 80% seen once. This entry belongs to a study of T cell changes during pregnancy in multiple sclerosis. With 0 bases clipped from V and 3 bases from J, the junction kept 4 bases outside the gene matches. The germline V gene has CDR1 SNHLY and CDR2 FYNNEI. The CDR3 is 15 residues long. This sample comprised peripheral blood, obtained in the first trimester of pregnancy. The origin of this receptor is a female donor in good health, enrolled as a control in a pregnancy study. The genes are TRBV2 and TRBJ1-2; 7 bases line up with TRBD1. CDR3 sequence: CASSEAARGDYGYTF. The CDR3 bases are TGTGCCAGCAGTGAAGCGGCCAGGGGGGACTATGGCTACACCTTC.